This record covers a single T cell receptor beta chain. The antigen remains undetermined. This specimen belongs to a study of human T cells and chemical hapten exposure. CDR3 length: 16 residues. Germline loops: CDR1 SEHNR, CDR2 FQNEAQ (reference sequence). V was pared by 5 bases and J by 3 bases, with 9 bases of the junction left unmatched. Broader study findings: Compared to controls, expanded TCRs made significantly more large clusters of similar CDR3s. Because all patients had alopecia, their immune responses might differ from healthy ones.

Via MiXCR, TCRdb re-called the RACE reads, giving one row per CDR3 protein. The sample has some 97,000 distinct CDR3 sequences, around a quarter seen once. The sample's time point: patch test 3, about 24 weeks after DPC sensitization. Treatment here: therapeutic diphenylcyclopropenone sensitization with weekly scalp DPC. Every donor had alopecia and was 18 to 70 years old; all were suitable for DPC. The chain uses TRBV7-9 and TRBJ1-3; 8 bases match TRBD1. The material was whole blood, obtained in connection with sensitization to the hapten diphenylcyclopropenone (DPC). The sequence was obtained from a man in his forties or fifties with alopecia areata. Some clones in this sample may be carry-over from other donors' samples. Written as DNA, the CDR3 is TGTGCCAGCAGCCCGCGCCGGACAGGGTTTGGAAACACCATATATTTT. This sequence encodes CASSPRRTGFGNTIYF.